Included here is one TCR beta chain sequence, with context. Its antigen is unknown. Germline V gene sequence: CDR1 MGHRA, CDR2 YSYEKL. The CDR3 has 15 amino acids. V was clipped by 2 bases and J by 5 bases; unmatched bases: 7. For sorted subsets, 150 to 200 ng DNA per replicate equaled roughly 29,000 T cell genomes. Assay used: immunoSEQ multiplex PCR; TCRdb lists only in-frame clones, some missing. Of some 2,000,000 clones listed, about 95% were seen once; the top ten hold about 1.1%. CD8 cells regarded as naive lacked CD45RO, were positively chosen for CCR7, and omitted terminally differentiated effector memory CD45RA+ cells. This sample was included in a study of shared clonotypes between healthy human individuals. Study outcomes and limitations: When naive CD4 clonotypes were compared across a handful of donors, 4% to 6.5% were shared.

This clonotype was sampled from a young man in good health. The specimen was naive CD8+ T cells sorted from blood. The chain is built from TRBV4-1 and TRBJ2-7, with 9 positions matching TRBD2. CDR3 amino acids: CASSQRVAGANEQYF. The CDR3 nucleotides read TGCGCCAGCAGCCAACGGGTAGCGGGAGCCAACGAGCAGTACTTC.